The next 11 T cell receptor beta chains were all read from a single sample in a study of cytomegalovirus exposure and HLA in healthy donors. Repertoires were generated with immunoSEQ multiplex PCR, while TCRdb's copy carries only in-frame clones and drops some. The table records 110,000 to 150,000 clones, approximately 94% of them present only once. Specimen: PBMCs. The source is a man aged 18 to 30 in good health and CMV-seropositive.

This clone was seen once. V and J are TRBV7-9 and TRBJ1-1; D is ambiguous. Germline V gives CDR1 SEHNR, CDR2 FQNEAQ (reference sequence). The CDR3 spans 11 residues. The V end was cut by 4 bases, the J end by 11 bases, with 11 bases between. The CDR3 here is CASSSRSHAFF. The CDR3 DNA reads as TGTGCCAGCAGCTCCCGGTCCCACGCTTTCTTT.

The rearrangement links TRBV6-1 to TRBJ1-5; 10 nucleotides match TRBD1. Germline V gives CDR1 MNHNS, CDR2 SASEGT. J lost 6 bases, V lost 6 bases, and 5 bases had no gene match. The CDR3 runs to 14 residues. CDR3 coding DNA: TGTGCCAGCAGCGGGACAGGGGTCGGTCAGCCCCAGCATTTT. Encoded protein: CASSGTGVGQPQHF.

J is TRBJ1-4 and V is TRBV10-3; 8 bases match TRBD1. Germline CDR1 is ENHRY and CDR2 is SYGVKD. The CDR3 length is 15 residues. After removal of 6 bases from V and 5 bases from J, the junction contained 8 bases not matched to a gene. CDR3 nucleotides: TGTGCCATCAGCGGGGGGCGACAGGGGAATGAAAAACTGTTTTTT. Protein sequence: CAISGGRQGNEKLFF.

V usage is TRBV5-1 and J usage is TRBJ2-1; 9 positions match TRBD1. Trimming took 4 bases from V and 8 from J; bases not matched to a gene: 16. In germline, CDR1 is SGHRS, CDR2 YFSETQ. There are 17 residues in the CDR3. CDR3 loop: CASSAASGQGRNDEQFF. The CDR3 DNA reads TGCGCCAGCAGCGCGGCTAGCGGACAGGGGAGGAACGATGAGCAGTTCTTC.

The chain is built from TRBV10-3 and TRBJ1-2; possibly TRBD1 for D (5 bases). Germline CDR1 is ENHRY and CDR2 is SYGVKD. V was pared by 4 bases and J by 6 bases, with 15 bases between. The CDR3 runs to 14 residues. CDR3 sequence (DNA): TGTGCCATCAGTGTGGAGGGGAAGGCAGATGGCTACACCTTC. Its protein product is CAISVEGKADGYTF.

The V call is TRBV7-6, the J call TRBJ2-5; perhaps TRBD1 as D (8 bases). The V gene's germline CDR1 is SGHVS and CDR2 FNYEAQ. CDR3 length: 17 residues. Trimming removed 1 base from V and 5 bases from J, with 20 bases in between. This CDR3 reads CASSLVPPDREGETQYF. CDR3 bases: TGTGCCAGCAGCTTAGTCCCCCCGGACAGGGAGGGGGAGACCCAGTACTTC.

This chain joins TRBV5-8 and TRBJ1-1, with 10 bases lining up with TRBD1. CDR1 and CDR2 (germline): SGHTS, YDEGEE. There are 14 residues in the CDR3. Trimming cost V 4 bases and J 4 bases; bases outside gene matches: 4. CDR3: CASSKDRGLTEAFF. In DNA form, the CDR3 reads TGTGCCAGCAGCAAAGACAGGGGGCTCACTGAAGCTTTCTTT.

The rearrangement links TRBV10-2 to TRBJ1-6; TRBD1 is a possible D gene (5 bases). Germline V lookup: CDR1 WSHSY, CDR2 SAAADI. Deletions cut 2 bases from V and 7 bases from J, with 15 bases between. The CDR3 extends over 16 amino acids. CDR3 protein: CASSETAYPGNSPLHF. The DNA for the CDR3 is TGCGCCAGCAGTGAGACGGCTTATCCAGGGAATTCACCCCTCCACTTT.

The sample holds one count of this clone. The chain employs TRBV27 and TRBJ2-7; D may be TRBD2 (6 bases). CDR3 length equals 13 residues. V was shortened by 3 bases and J by 6 bases, with 12 bases between the two germline ends. Per germline, CDR1 MNHEY and CDR2 SMNVEV (reference sequence). CDR3 DNA: TGTGCCAGCAGTTTCGGGCAGGGAGGCGAGCAGTACTTC. Amino acid sequence: CASSFGQGGEQYF.

The rearrangement uses TRBV6-1 and TRBJ2-1, with 12 bases fitting TRBD2. Germline CDR1 is MNHNS and CDR2 is SASEGT. This CDR3 comprises 17 residues. The V segment lost 2 bases and the J segment 8 bases; nucleotides outside the gene matches: 10. Here the CDR3 DNA reads TGTGCCAGCAGTGAACCCCCGACTAGCGGGAGAGGTTATGAGCAGTTCTTC. Protein: CASSEPPTSGRGYEQFF.

The V call is TRBV5-4, the J call TRBJ2-1, with D unclear. The germline V gene has CDR1 SGHNT and CDR2 YYREEE (reference sequence). V was clipped by 0 bases and J by 4 bases, with 8 bases between them. The CDR3 consists of 14 residues. This CDR3 is CASSLADNYNEQFF. The CDR3 DNA reads as TGTGCCAGCAGCTTGGCCGACAATTACAATGAGCAGTTCTTC. The full variable domain, with the rest looked up from reference TRBV5-4 and TRBJ2-1, is ETGVTQSPTHLIKTRGQQVTLRCSSQSGHNTVSWYQQALGQGPQFIFQYYREEENGRGNFPPRFSGLQFPNYSSELNVNALELDDSALYLCASSLADNYNEQFFGPGTRLTVL.